This TCR beta chain was sequenced for a study of blood T cell repertoires in COVID-19. On the study more broadly: PBMCs, B-cell-depleted T cells, or T cells were the source of the cDNA or gDNA that made up the material.

Using immunoSEQ multiplex PCR, the repertoire was profiled, and TCRdb retains in-frame clones only, with some absent. The table includes around 320,000 clones, nearly 90% detected once. Germline V CDR1 and CDR2: SGHNT, YYREEE (reference sequence). V gave up 4 bases and J gave up 4 bases, with 14 bases separating them. This CDR3 comprises 14 residues. The V call is TRBV5-4, the J call TRBJ1-1; D may be TRBD1 (6 bases). The source of this sequence is a woman aged 25-40 years with COVID-19, enrolled during active disease. The sequenced material came from peripheral blood. The CDR3 nucleotides read TGTGCCAGCAGCCGGGCAGGGGACGGCACTGAAGCTTTCTTT. Protein product: CASSRAGDGTEAFF.